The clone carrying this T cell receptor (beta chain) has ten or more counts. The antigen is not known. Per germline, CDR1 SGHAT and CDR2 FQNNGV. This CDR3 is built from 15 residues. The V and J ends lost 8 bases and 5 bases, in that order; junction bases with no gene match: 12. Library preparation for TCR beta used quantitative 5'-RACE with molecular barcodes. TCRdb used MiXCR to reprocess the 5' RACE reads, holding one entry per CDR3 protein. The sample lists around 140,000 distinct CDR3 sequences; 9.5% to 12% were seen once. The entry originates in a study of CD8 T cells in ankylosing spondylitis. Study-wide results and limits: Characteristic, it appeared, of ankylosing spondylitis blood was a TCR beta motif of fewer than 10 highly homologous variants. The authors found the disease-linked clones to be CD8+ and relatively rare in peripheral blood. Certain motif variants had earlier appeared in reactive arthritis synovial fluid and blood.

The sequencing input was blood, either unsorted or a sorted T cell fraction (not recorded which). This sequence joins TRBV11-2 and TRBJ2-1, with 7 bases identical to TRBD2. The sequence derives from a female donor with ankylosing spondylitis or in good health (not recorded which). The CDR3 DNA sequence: TGTGCCAGCGGCCCTACTAGCGCCCCAGACAATGAGCAGTTCTTC. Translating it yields CASGPTSAPDNEQFF.